One sample yielded the 27 T cell receptor beta chains listed below, sequenced in a study of cytomegalovirus exposure and HLA in healthy donors. Researchers ran the PCR with 60 Vbeta and 13 Jbeta primers. Profiled with immunoSEQ multiplex PCR; TCRdb holds only in-frame clones, not every one. The data show approximately 86,000 clones, about 70% seen once. Material for sequencing was PBMCs. These receptors came from a man aged 40-55 years in good health and CMV-seronegative.

This rearrangement joins TRBV28 to TRBJ2-3; no clear D gene. Germline CDR1 is MDHEN and CDR2 is SYDVKM. This CDR3 contains 14 residues. The V and J ends lost 5 bases and 2 bases respectively, with 11 bases between them. The CDR3, as DNA: TGTGCCAGCAGTCCCTCCCCCTCCACAGATACGCAGTATTTT. It codes for CASSPSPSTDTQYF.

This clone has just one count. The chain joins TRBV9 to TRBJ1-4, with D possibly TRBD1 on 5 matching bases. CDR1 and CDR2 from the germline V gene are SGDLS and YYNGEE. This CDR3 has 15 amino acids. Trimming pared 1 base from V and 0 bases from J, leaving 7 bases between. CDR3 residues: CASSVTGATNEKLFF. The CDR3 coding sequence is TGTGCCAGCAGCGTAACAGGAGCAACTAATGAAAAACTGTTTTTT.

The V and J genes are TRBV6-5 and TRBJ2-1; TRBD2 is a possible D gene (5 bases). Germline V gives CDR1 MNHEY, CDR2 SVGAGI. V gave up 2 bases and J gave up 10 bases, with 12 bases separating them. The CDR3 contains 13 residues. CDR3 in DNA: TGTGCCAGCAGTTACCCTTCTTCGGGGGAGCAGTTCTTC. Its translation is CASSYPSSGEQFF.

The V and J genes are TRBV7-9 and TRBJ1-1; tentatively, D is TRBD1 (5 bases). V was shortened by 2 bases and J by 4 bases, with 20 bases between the two germline ends. Germline V gene sequence: CDR1 SEHNR, CDR2 FQNEAQ (reference sequence). The CDR3 length is 17 residues. The CDR3 region is CASSLNLGRGGVTEAFF. CDR3 DNA: TGTGCCAGCAGCTTAAATCTAGGGAGGGGAGGGGTCACTGAAGCTTTCTTT.

This clone was seen a few times. This chain joins TRBV10-3 and TRBJ2-7; D possibly corresponds to TRBD1 (6 bases). Germline loops: CDR1 ENHRY, CDR2 SYGVKD. The CDR3 has 13 residues. Trimming cost V 11 bases and J 2 bases, with 16 bases left between them. CDR3 residues: CAAYRDTTYEQYF. CDR3 in DNA: TGTGCCGCCTACCGGGACACCACCTACGAGCAGTACTTC.

The chain is built from TRBV15 and TRBJ2-2; tentatively, D is TRBD1 (5 bases). V lost 1 base and J lost 2, with 8 bases in between. The CDR3 sequence is 15 residues long. Germline V gene sequence: CDR1 LNHNV, CDR2 YYDKDF (reference sequence). CDR3 nucleotide sequence: TGTGCCACCAGCAGAGCCAGGGTCAACACCGGGGAGCTGTTTTTT. It specifies CATSRARVNTGELFF.

The rearrangement links TRBV11-3 to TRBJ2-1, with TRBD2 matching over 7 bases. Per the germline V gene, CDR1 is SGHNT and CDR2 is YENEEA. V shed 3 bases and J 3 bases; nucleotides not matched to a gene: 2. The CDR3 spans 14 residues. CDR3 bases: TGTGCCAGCAGCTTTACGGGGGGCTACAATGAGCAGTTCTTC. As protein: CASSFTGGYNEQFF. Variable domain in full (rest from reference TRBV11-3 and TRBJ2-1): EAGVVQSPRYKIIEKKQPVAFWCNPISGHNTLYWYLQNLGQGPELLIRYENEEAVDDSQLPKDRFSAERLKGVDSTLKIQPAELGDSAVYLCASSFTGGYNEQFFGPGTRLTVL.

This chain connects TRBV29-1 to TRBJ2-3; the D is unclear. Trimming left V 3 bases short and J 4 bases short, with 8 bases between. The CDR3 contains 12 residues. Germline CDR1 is SQVTM and CDR2 is ANQGSEA. CDR3 bases: TGCAGCGTTGAGTTTCCGGCAGATACGCAGTATTTT. It translates to CSVEFPADTQYF.

Only one count was recorded for this clone. The CDR3 DNA reads TGTGCCAGCAGCTCATTCGCGGGGGGGCGTGGTGAGCAGTTCTTC. It specifies CASSSFAGGRGEQFF. The chain carries TRBV7-3 and TRBJ2-1; 9 nucleotides align to TRBD2. J was trimmed by 9 bases and V by 4 bases; bases with no gene match: 10. The CDR3 is 15 amino acids. From germline, CDR1 is SGHTA and CDR2 FQGTGA.

J is TRBJ2-2 and V is TRBV7-9; the match to TRBD1 covers 10 bases. The ends lost 2 bases at V and 5 bases at J; junction bases unmatched: 5. CDR1 is SEHNR, CDR2 FQNEAQ, per germline (reference sequence). The CDR3 has 16 amino acids. Written as DNA, the CDR3 is TGTGCCAGCAGCTTAAAGGGACAGGGGTTAACCGGGGAGCTGTTTTTT. Translating gives CASSLKGQGLTGELFF.

V is TRBV5-6 and J is TRBJ2-1; no reliable D call. The CDR3 runs 14 residues. Germline V gives CDR1 SGHDT, CDR2 YYEEEE. Between the trimmed V and J ends, which lost 0 bases and 0 bases, there was a span of 4 bases. Written as DNA, the CDR3 is TGTGCCAGCAGCTTGGCGAGCTCCTACAATGAGCAGTTCTTC. It is translated as CASSLASSYNEQFF.

The rearrangement uses TRBV5-1 and TRBJ1-1, with D hard to call. CDR3 length: 15 amino acids. Looked up from germline, CDR1 is SGHRS and CDR2 is YFSETQ. V lost 1 base to trimming and J lost 0 bases, with 10 bases between them. CDR3: CASSLSEGMNTEAFF. CDR3 in DNA: TGCGCCAGCAGCTTGTCAGAGGGAATGAACACTGAAGCTTTCTTT.

This chain uses TRBV30 with TRBJ1-3; D is perhaps TRBD1 (6 bases). V gave up 2 bases and J gave up 4 bases, with 15 bases separating them. The CDR3 sequence is 15 residues long. Germline V CDR1 and CDR2: GTSNPN, SVGIG (reference sequence). CDR3: CAWSTGGASGNTIYF. For the CDR3, the DNA is TGTGCCTGGAGTACCGGGGGGGCTTCAGGAAACACCATATATTTT.

This clone has just a few counts. This sequence joins TRBV4-3 and TRBJ1-1; D unclear. Germline V gene data show CDR1 as LGHNA and CDR2 as YSLEER. V lost 2 bases, J lost 0 bases, and 13 bases lay in between. The CDR3 runs 16 residues. CDR3 sequence (DNA): TGCGCCAGCAGCCAACTGAGAGAGGGAATGAACACTGAAGCTTTCTTT. As protein: CASSQLREGMNTEAFF.

V is TRBV7-2 and J is TRBJ1-2; no clear D. Germline V CDR1 and CDR2: SGHTA, FQGNSA. V shed 2 bases and J shed 2 bases, with 6 bases lying between them. This CDR3 has 13 amino acids. The CDR3 loop reads CASSLYSNYGYTF. In DNA form, the CDR3 reads TGTGCCAGCAGCTTATATTCGAACTATGGCTACACCTTC.

This rearrangement joins TRBV28 to TRBJ1-1; no firm D call. The CDR3 contains 14 residues. CDR1 MDHEN and CDR2 SYDVKM come from the germline V gene. Trimming pared 3 bases from V and 6 bases from J, leaving 14 bases between. CDR3 protein: CASSFSGFRAEAFF. CDR3 DNA sequence: TGTGCCAGCAGTTTTTCGGGGTTCCGGGCTGAAGCTTTCTTT.

V gene TRBV7-9 combines with J gene TRBJ2-7; possible D gene TRBD1, 5 bases. This CDR3 region has 15 residues. Trimming took 5 bases from V and 2 from J, leaving 16 bases between them. Germline V gene lookup returns CDR1 SEHNR and CDR2 FQNEAQ (reference sequence). The CDR3 here is CASSPRTTQAYEQYF. As DNA, the CDR3 is TGTGCCAGCAGCCCTCGGACAACTCAGGCCTACGAGCAGTACTTC.

V is TRBV30 and J is TRBJ2-5, with D unclear. This CDR3 has 13 amino acids. Germline V gives CDR1 GTSNPN, CDR2 SVGIG (reference sequence). Trimming removed 5 bases at V and 0 bases at J, with 10 bases between. The DNA of the CDR3 is TGTGCCTGGGGCGACGGGTACCAAGAGACCCAGTACTTC. Its translation: CAWGDGYQETQYF.

The V gene is TRBV6-5, the J gene TRBJ2-3; perhaps TRBD2 as D (5 bases). Trimming left V 3 bases short and J 4 bases short, with 11 bases between. CDR1 is MNHEY, CDR2 SVGAGI, per germline. The CDR3 runs 14 residues. CDR3 nucleotides: TGTGCCAGCAGTTATTGGACTGTCTCAGATACGCAGTATTTT. Translating gives CASSYWTVSDTQYF.

The CDR3 is CASSWDRETEAFF. CDR3 DNA sequence: TGTGCCAGCAGCTGGGACAGGGAGACTGAAGCTTTCTTT. The chain joins TRBV7-9 to TRBJ1-1; 9 bases fit TRBD1. Per germline, CDR1 SEHNR and CDR2 FQNEAQ (reference sequence). The V and J ends lost 4 bases and 5 bases, in that order; junction bases with no gene match: 2. The CDR3 consists of 13 residues.

V and J are TRBV9 and TRBJ2-5; D is perhaps TRBD2 (7 bases). The CDR3 covers 16 residues. Trimming took 3 bases from V and 5 from J, leaving 20 bases between them. CDR1 SGDLS and CDR2 YYNGEE come from the germline V gene. CDR3 nucleotides: TGTGCCAGCAGCGAGGGGCGAGGGGGGGGCCTTGAGACCCAGTACTTC. As protein: CASSEGRGGGLETQYF.

This clone was detected a few times. The V call is TRBV7-7, the J call TRBJ1-6, with 7 nucleotides matching TRBD1. CDR3 length equals 17 residues. J lost 6 bases, V lost 3 bases, and 11 bases had no gene match. Germline V CDR1 and CDR2: SSHAT, FNYEAQ (reference sequence). CDR3 DNA: TGTGCCAGCAGCTTCCTGCAGGGGGTCGGTTCTAATTCACCCCTCCACTTT. Its protein is CASSFLQGVGSNSPLHF.

The J gene is TRBJ2-3, the V gene TRBV5-1; TRBD1 agrees at 9 bases. After removal of 0 bases from V and 5 bases from J, the junction contained 4 bases not matched to a gene. CDR1 and CDR2 (germline): SGHRS, YFSETQ. This CDR3 is built from 15 residues. The CDR3 nucleotides read TGCGCCAGCAGCTTGGGACAGGGGGGAGGAGATACGCAGTATTTT. Amino acid sequence: CASSLGQGGGDTQYF.

The chain employs TRBV4-1 and TRBJ1-6; unclear D gene. The CDR3 length is 16 residues. CDR1 and CDR2 (germline): MGHRA, YSYEKL. Trimming left V 2 bases short and J 2 bases short, with 10 bases between. DNA of the CDR3: TGCGCCAGCAGCCAAAGCATTGTCACCTATAATTCACCCCTCCACTTT. Its protein is CASSQSIVTYNSPLHF.

This chain uses TRBV2 with TRBJ1-5; D perhaps matches TRBD1 (6 bases). Germline CDR1 is SNHLY and CDR2 is FYNNEI. The V end was cut by 6 bases, the J end by 3 bases, with 18 bases between. There are 16 residues in the CDR3. CDR3 sequence (DNA): TGTGCCAGCAGCTACTTGCCCGGGACACCCAATCAGCCCCAGCATTTT. Its translation is CASSYLPGTPNQPQHF. The variable domain in full, completed from reference TRBV2 and TRBJ1-5, reads EPEVTQTPSHQVTQMGQEVILRCVPISNHLYFYWYRQILGQKVEFLVSFYNNEISEKSEIFDDQFSVERPDGSNFTLKIRSTKLEDSAMYFCASSYLPGTPNQPQHFGDGTRLSIL.

This chain uses TRBV7-9 with TRBJ1-2; TRBD1 is a possible D gene (5 bases). The germline gives CDR1 SEHNR, CDR2 FQNEAQ (reference sequence). V shed 0 bases and J shed 8 bases, with 22 bases lying between them. The CDR3 has 17 amino acids. The CDR3 DNA is TGTGCCAGCAGCTTAGCTCCAGGGCCGGCCTTGGAGGGGGGCTACACCTTC. Protein product: CASSLAPGPALEGGYTF.

This rearrangement joins TRBV6-5 to TRBJ1-6, with D unresolved. CDR3 length equals 15 residues. Germline CDR1 MNHEY, CDR2 SVGAGI. V lost 4 bases and J lost 10, with 17 bases in between. The CDR3 DNA reads as TGTGCCAGCAGTTTCAAATCCTACAGTAAATCACCCCTCCACTTT. Its translation: CASSFKSYSKSPLHF.